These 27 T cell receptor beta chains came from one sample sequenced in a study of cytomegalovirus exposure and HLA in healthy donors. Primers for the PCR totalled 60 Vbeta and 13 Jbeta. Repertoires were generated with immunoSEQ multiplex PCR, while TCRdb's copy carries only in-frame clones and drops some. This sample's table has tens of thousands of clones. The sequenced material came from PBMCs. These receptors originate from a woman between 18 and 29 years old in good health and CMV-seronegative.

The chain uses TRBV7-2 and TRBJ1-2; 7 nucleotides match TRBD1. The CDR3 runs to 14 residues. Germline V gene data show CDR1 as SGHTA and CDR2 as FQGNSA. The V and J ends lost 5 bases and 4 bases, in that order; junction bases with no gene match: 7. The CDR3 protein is CASSPQGGGYGYTF. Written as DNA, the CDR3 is TGTGCCAGCAGCCCGCAGGGGGGCGGCTATGGCTACACCTTC. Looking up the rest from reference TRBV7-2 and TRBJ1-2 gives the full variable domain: GAGVSQSPSNKVTEKGKDVELRCDPISGHTALYWYRQSLGQGLEFLIYFQGNSAPDKSGLPSDRFSAERTGGSVSTLTIQRTQQEDSAVYLCASSPQGGGYGYTFGSGTRLTVV.

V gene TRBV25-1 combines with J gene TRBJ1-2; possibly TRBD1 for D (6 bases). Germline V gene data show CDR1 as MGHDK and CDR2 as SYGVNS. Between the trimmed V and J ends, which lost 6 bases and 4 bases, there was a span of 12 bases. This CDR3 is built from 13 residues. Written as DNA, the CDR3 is TGTGCCAGCAGCCAGACAGGAGTCTATGGCTACACCTTC. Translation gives CASSQTGVYGYTF.

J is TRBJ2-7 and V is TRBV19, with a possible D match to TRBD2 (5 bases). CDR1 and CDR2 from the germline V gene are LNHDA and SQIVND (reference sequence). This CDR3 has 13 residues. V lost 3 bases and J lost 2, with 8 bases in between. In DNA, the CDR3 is TGTGCCAGTAGTATCGGGAAACCCTACGAGCAGTACTTC. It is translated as CASSIGKPYEQYF.

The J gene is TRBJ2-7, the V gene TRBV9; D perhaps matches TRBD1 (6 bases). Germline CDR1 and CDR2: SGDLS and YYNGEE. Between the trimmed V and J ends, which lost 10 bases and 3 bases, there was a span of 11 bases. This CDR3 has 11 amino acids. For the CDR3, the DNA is TGTGCCGGGGGCTCCCTCTACGAGCAGTACTTC. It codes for CAGGSLYEQYF.

The CDR3 coding sequence is TGTGCCGGGGGGGCGAAAAAAGAGCAGTACTTC. Its translation is CAGGAKKEQYF. The rearrangement uses TRBV6-1 and TRBJ2-7; TRBD2 is a possible D gene (7 bases). V was clipped by 11 bases and J by 7 bases, with 15 bases between them. This CDR3 spans 11 amino acids. Germline V gene data show CDR1 as MNHNS and CDR2 as SASEGT.

In nucleotides, the CDR3 is TGCGCCAGCAGCCTATTCGGGGGAAGCCAGCCCCAGCATTTT. Amino acids: CASSLFGGSQPQHF. This chain links TRBV5-1 with TRBJ1-5, with a tentative D call TRBD1 (5 bases). The CDR3 contains 14 residues. Germline CDR1 SGHRS, CDR2 YFSETQ. The V and J ends lost 4 bases and 7 bases respectively, with 15 bases between them.

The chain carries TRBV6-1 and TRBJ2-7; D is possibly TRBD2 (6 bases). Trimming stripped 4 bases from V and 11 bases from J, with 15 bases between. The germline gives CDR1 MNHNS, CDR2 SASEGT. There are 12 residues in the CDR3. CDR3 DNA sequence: TGTGCCAGCAGTGCTCACGGGACTGAGGAGTACTTC. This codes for CASSAHGTEEYF.

Here the CDR3 DNA reads TGTGCCAGCAGCTTAGGGGCCGGAGGACCGAGCTCTGGAAACACCATATATTTT. Encoded protein: CASSLGAGGPSSGNTIYF. The genes are TRBV11-2 and TRBJ1-3; D gene unclear. The CDR3 loop spans 18 amino acids. V dropped 1 base and J dropped 0 bases, with 16 bases sitting between them. From germline, CDR1 is SGHAT and CDR2 FQNNGV.

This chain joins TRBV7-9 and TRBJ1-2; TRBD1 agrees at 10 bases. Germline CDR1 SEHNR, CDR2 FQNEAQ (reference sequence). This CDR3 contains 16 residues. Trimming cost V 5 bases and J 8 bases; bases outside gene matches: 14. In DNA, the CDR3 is TGTGCCAGCAGCCCTTCCGGGACAGGGGTCGGTAGCGGCTACACCTTC. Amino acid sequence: CASSPSGTGVGSGYTF.

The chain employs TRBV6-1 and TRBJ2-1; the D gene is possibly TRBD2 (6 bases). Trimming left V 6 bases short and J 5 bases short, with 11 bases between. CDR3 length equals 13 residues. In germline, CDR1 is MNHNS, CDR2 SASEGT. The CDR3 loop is CASREGIDNEQFF. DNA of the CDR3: TGTGCCAGCAGGGAGGGAATCGACAATGAGCAGTTCTTC.

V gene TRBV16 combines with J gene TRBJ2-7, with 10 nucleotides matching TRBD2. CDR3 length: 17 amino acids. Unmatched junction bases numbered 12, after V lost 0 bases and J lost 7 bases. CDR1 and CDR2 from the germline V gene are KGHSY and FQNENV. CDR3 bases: TGTGCCAGCAGCCAATCGGTTCTAGCGGGGGCTAGATGGGAGCAGTACTTC. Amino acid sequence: CASSQSVLAGARWEQYF. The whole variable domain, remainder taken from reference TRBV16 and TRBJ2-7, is GEEVAQTPKHLVRGEGQKAKLYCAPIKGHSYVFWYQQVLKNEFKFLISFQNENVFDETGMPKERFSAKCLPNSPCSLEIQATKLEDSAVYFCASSQSVLAGARWEQYFGPGTRLTVT.

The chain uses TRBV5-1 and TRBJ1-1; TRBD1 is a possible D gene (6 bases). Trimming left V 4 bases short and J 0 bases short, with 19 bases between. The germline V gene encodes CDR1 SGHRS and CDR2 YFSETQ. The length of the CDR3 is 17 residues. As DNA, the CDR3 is TGCGCCAGCAGCCCGAACCAGGGGTGGGGAATGAACACTGAAGCTTTCTTT. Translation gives CASSPNQGWGMNTEAFF. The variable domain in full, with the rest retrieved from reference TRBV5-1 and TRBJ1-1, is KAGVTQTPRYLIKTRGQQVTLSCSPISGHRSVSWYQQTPGQGLQFLFEYFSETQRNKGNFPGRFSGRQFSNSRSEMNVSTLELGDSALYLCASSPNQGWGMNTEAFFGQGTRLTVV.

The CDR3 spells CSVWDREPYEQYF. The CDR3 DNA reads TGCAGCGTTTGGGACAGGGAACCCTACGAGCAGTACTTC. The rearrangement links TRBV29-1 to TRBJ2-7; 9 bases match TRBD1. CDR1 is SQVTM, CDR2 ANQGSEA, per germline. The CDR3 covers 13 residues. The ends lost 5 bases at V and 2 bases at J; junction bases unmatched: 4.

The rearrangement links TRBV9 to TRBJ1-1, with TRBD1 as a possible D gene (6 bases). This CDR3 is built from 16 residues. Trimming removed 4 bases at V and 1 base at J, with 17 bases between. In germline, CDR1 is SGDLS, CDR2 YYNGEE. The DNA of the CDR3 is TGTGCCAGCAGCCCCCAGGGGAGGGAAAGGAACACTGAAGCTTTCTTT. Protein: CASSPQGRERNTEAFF.

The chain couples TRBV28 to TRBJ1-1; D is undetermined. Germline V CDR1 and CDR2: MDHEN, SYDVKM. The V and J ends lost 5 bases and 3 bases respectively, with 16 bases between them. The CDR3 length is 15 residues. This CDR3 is CASSPWGGRDTEAFF. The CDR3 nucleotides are TGTGCCAGCAGTCCGTGGGGTGGGCGGGACACTGAAGCTTTCTTT.

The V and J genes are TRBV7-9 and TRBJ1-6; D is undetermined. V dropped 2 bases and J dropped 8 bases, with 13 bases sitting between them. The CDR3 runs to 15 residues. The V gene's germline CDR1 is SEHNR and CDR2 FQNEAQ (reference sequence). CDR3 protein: CASSLFEAADSPLHF. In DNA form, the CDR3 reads TGTGCCAGCAGCTTATTCGAGGCCGCAGATTCACCCCTCCACTTT. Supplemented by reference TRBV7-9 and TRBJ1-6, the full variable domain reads DTGVSQNPRHKITKRGQNVTFRCDPISEHNRLYWYRQTLGQGPEFLTYFQNEAQLEKSRLLSDRFSAERPKGSFSTLEIQRTEQGDSAMYLCASSLFEAADSPLHFGNGTRLTVT.

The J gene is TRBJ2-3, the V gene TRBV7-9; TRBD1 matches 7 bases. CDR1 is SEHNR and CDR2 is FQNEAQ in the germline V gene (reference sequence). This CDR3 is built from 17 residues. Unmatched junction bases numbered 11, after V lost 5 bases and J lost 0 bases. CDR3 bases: TGTGCCAGCAGCCCAGTGGACAGGTCCTTGAGCACAGATACGCAGTATTTT. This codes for CASSPVDRSLSTDTQYF.

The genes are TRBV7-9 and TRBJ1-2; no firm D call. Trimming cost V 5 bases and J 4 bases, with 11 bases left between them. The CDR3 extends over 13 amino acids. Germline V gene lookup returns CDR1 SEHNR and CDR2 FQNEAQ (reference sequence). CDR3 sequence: CASSKYSTYGYTF. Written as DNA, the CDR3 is TGTGCCAGCAGCAAGTACAGCACCTATGGCTACACCTTC.

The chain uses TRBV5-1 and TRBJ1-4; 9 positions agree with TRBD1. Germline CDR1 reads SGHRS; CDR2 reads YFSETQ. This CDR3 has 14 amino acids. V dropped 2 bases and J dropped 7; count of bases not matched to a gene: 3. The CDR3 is CASSLMGQGEKLFF. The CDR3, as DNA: TGCGCCAGCAGCTTAATGGGACAGGGTGAAAAACTGTTTTTT.

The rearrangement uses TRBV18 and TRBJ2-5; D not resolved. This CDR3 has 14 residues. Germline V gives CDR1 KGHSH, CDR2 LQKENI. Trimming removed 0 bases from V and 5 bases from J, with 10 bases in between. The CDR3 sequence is CASSPPTVTETQYF. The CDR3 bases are TGTGCCAGCTCACCACCAACGGTTACGGAGACCCAGTACTTC.

CDR3 bases: TGTGCCAGCAGGTCGGGAGAGACCCAGTACTTC. It codes for CASRSGETQYF. V gene TRBV27 combines with J gene TRBJ2-5; D not certain. V was shortened by 6 bases and J by 4 bases, with 6 bases between the two germline ends. This CDR3 has 11 residues. Germline V gene data show CDR1 as MNHEY and CDR2 as SMNVEV (reference sequence).

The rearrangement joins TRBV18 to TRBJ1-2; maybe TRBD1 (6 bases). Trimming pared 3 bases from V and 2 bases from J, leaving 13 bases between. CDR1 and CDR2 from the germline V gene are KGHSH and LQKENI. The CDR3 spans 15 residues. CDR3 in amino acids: CASSPPETGNYGYTF. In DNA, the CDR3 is TGTGCCAGCTCACCCCCAGAAACAGGGAACTATGGCTACACCTTC.

The CDR3 DNA reads TGTGCCTGGAGGTATTCCGATACGCAGTATTTT. This gives the protein CAWRYSDTQYF. J is TRBJ2-3 and V is TRBV30; D gene unclear. Germline CDR1 GTSNPN, CDR2 SVGIG (reference sequence). The CDR3 sequence is 11 residues long. Trimming removed 3 bases at V and 6 bases at J, with 7 bases between.

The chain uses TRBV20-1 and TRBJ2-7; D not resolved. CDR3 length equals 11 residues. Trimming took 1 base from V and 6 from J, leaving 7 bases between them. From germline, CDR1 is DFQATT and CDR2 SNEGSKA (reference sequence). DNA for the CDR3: TGCAGTGCTAGAGTGGCCATCGAGCAGTACTTC. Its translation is CSARVAIEQYF.

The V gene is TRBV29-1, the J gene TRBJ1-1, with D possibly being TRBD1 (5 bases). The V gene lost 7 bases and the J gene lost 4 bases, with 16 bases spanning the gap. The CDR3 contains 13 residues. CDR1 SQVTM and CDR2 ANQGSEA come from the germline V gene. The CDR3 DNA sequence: TGCAGCGGGAGACGGACGACAGTCACTGAAGCTTTCTTT. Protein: CSGRRTTVTEAFF.

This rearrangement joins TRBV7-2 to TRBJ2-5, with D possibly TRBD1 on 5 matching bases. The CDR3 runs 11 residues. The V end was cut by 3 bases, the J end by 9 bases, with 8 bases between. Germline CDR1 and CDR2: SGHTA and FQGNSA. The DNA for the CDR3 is TGTGCCAGCAGCTTCAAGGGGCCCCAGTACTTC. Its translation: CASSFKGPQYF.

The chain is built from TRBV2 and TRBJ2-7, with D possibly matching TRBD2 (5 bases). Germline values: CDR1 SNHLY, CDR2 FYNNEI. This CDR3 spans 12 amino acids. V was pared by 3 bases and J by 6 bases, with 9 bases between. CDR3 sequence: CASSDASREQYF. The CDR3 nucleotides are TGTGCCAGCAGTGACGCTAGCCGCGAGCAGTACTTC.